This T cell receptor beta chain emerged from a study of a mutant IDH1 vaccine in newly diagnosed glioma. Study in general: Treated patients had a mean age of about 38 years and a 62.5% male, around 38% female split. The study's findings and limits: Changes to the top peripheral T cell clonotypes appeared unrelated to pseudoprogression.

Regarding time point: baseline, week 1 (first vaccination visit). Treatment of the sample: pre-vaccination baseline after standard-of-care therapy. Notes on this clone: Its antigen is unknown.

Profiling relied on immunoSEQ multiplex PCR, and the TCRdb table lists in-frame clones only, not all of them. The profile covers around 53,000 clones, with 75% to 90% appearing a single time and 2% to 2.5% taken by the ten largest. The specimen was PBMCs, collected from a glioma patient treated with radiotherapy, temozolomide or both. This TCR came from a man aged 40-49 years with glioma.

Here the CDR3 reads CASSYGAGAVHEQYF. CDR3 nucleotide sequence: TGTGCCAGCAGTTACGGGGCGGGAGCAGTCCACGAGCAGTACTTC. The chain joins TRBV6-5 to TRBJ2-7; 7 nucleotides match TRBD2. This CDR3 has 15 residues. Germline loops: CDR1 MNHEY, CDR2 SVGAGI. V shed 2 bases, J shed 5 bases, and the junction held 9 bases outside the gene matches.